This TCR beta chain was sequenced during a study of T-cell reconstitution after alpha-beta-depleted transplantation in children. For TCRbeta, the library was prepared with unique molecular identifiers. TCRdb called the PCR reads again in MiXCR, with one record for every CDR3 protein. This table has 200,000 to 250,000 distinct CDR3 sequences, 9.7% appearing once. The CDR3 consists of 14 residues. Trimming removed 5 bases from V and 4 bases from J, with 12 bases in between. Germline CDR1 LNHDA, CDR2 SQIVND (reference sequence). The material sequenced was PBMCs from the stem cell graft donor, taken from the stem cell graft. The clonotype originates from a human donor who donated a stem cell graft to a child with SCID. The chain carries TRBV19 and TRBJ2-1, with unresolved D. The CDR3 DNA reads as TGTGCCAGTAGTCCCCCGCTTACTTACAATGAGCAGTTCTTC. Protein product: CASSPPLTYNEQFF.